This passage covers 32 T cell receptor beta chains from one sample sequenced in a study of T cells in Graves' hyperthyroidism and ophthalmopathy. Researchers took RNA transcripts and amplified the TCR beta CDR3 regions from them. The HTBI primer set drove a first-round RT-PCR of the TCR CDR3. TCRdb re-called the multiplex PCR reads through MiXCR, storing one row per CDR3 protein. The data hold about 640,000 distinct CDR3 sequences, with less than 25% observed a single time. The sequencing input was blood. These receptors were collected from a young man with Graves' ophthalmopathy.

The chain couples TRBV2 to TRBJ2-2, with D perhaps TRBD1 (5 bases). Per germline, CDR1 SNHLY and CDR2 FYNNEI. The V end was cut by 2 bases, the J end by 1 base, with 5 bases between. The CDR3 contains 14 residues. In nucleotides, the CDR3 is TGTGCCAGCAGTGAAAGGGGGAACACCGGGGAGCTGTTTTTT. This codes for CASSERGNTGELFF.

In this sample, this clonotype turned up many times. The rearrangement links TRBV20-1 to TRBJ2-7; 9 bases align to TRBD2. This CDR3 comprises 15 residues. V was clipped by 5 bases and J by 1 base; unmatched bases: 9. CDR1 and CDR2 from the germline V gene are DFQATT and SNEGSKA (reference sequence). The CDR3 sequence: CSAPIERGVSYEQYF. DNA of the CDR3: TGCAGTGCTCCAATTGAGCGGGGGGTGTCCTACGAGCAGTACTTC.

This clonotype was counted between two and nine times. The rearrangement links TRBV6-2 or TRBV6-3 to TRBJ2-1; weak D call: TRBD2 (7 bases). The germline V and J ends were trimmed by 2 bases and 4 bases, with 15 bases remaining between them. The length of the CDR3 is 16 residues. CDR1 is MNHEY, CDR2 SVGEGT, per germline. The CDR3 region has the DNA TGTGCCAGCAGTTACAAGCGGGACATTCCTTACAATGAGCAGTTCTTC. Translated: CASSYKRDIPYNEQFF.

This clonotype was counted a few times. CDR3 protein: CASGGTGLARKDEQYF. The CDR3 bases are TGTGCCAGCGGGGGAACGGGGCTAGCAAGAAAGGACGAGCAGTACTTC. The chain is built from TRBV27 and TRBJ2-7; D could derive from TRBD1 or TRBD2 (5 bases each). The V end lost 8 bases, the J end lost 5 bases, and 25 bases lay between the germline ends. This CDR3 has 16 amino acids. CDR1 is MNHEY and CDR2 is SMNVEV in the germline V gene (reference sequence).

The chain couples TRBV5-1 to TRBJ1-6, with 9 bases lining up with TRBD1. Germline V gene data show CDR1 as SGHRS and CDR2 as YFSETQ. The CDR3 is 17 residues long. V gave up 0 bases and J gave up 9 bases; unmatched junction bases: 10. The CDR3 here is CASSLGAKGTGSSPLHF. The CDR3 nucleotides are TGCGCCAGCAGCTTGGGGGCAAAAGGGACAGGGAGTTCACCCCTCCACTTT.

This clonotype was counted only a few times. This chain uses TRBV27 with TRBJ2-2; TRBD2 matches 7 bases. The junction had 8 bases not matched to a gene; V was cut back by 3 bases and J by 4 bases. The germline gives CDR1 MNHEY, CDR2 SMNVEV (reference sequence). The CDR3 loop spans 16 amino acids. This chain's CDR3 is CASSFGGGRRTGELFF. The CDR3 region has the DNA TGTGCCAGCAGTTTTGGGGGAGGGCGTCGCACCGGGGAGCTGTTTTTT.

V and J are TRBV5-1 and TRBJ2-3; a possible D gene is TRBD1 (5 bases). The CDR3 consists of 15 residues. With 0 bases removed from V and 3 bases from J, the gap between germline ends came to 11 bases. Per the germline V gene, CDR1 is SGHRS and CDR2 is YFSETQ. The chain's CDR3 is CASSLDSTGTDTQYF. The CDR3, as DNA: TGCGCCAGCAGCTTGGATTCTACAGGAACAGATACGCAGTATTTT.

This clonotype was recorded a few times. J is TRBJ2-1 and V is TRBV5-1, with 13 bases that match TRBD2. The trim removed 4 bases at V and 0 bases at J, leaving 4 bases unmatched. In germline, CDR1 is SGHRS, CDR2 YFSETQ. The CDR3 is 17 amino acids. DNA for the CDR3: TGCGCCAGCAGCCCCGGGACTAGCGGGACCTCCTACAATGAGCAGTTCTTC. Translated: CASSPGTSGTSYNEQFF.

Only a few counts were recorded for this clonotype. The chain is built from TRBV20-1 and TRBJ2-2; maybe TRBD2 (6 bases). Germline CDR1 reads DFQATT; CDR2 reads SNEGSKA (reference sequence). The CDR3 contains 15 residues. V lost 5 bases, J lost 4 bases, and 17 bases lay in between. CDR3 nucleotide sequence: TGCAGTGCTCCCCAACCCCTAGCGCCCACCGGGGAGCTGTTTTTT. Translation: CSAPQPLAPTGELFF.

The chain couples TRBV6-1 to TRBJ1-1; D possibly corresponds to TRBD1 (6 bases). The germline V and J ends were trimmed by 2 bases and 0 bases, with 16 bases remaining between them. This CDR3 has 17 residues. CDR1 is MNHNS, CDR2 SASEGT, per germline. CDR3: CASSEKLGQRLNTEAFF. CDR3 DNA: TGTGCCAGCAGTGAAAAACTTGGACAGCGACTGAACACTGAAGCTTTCTTT.

This clonotype was detected a few times. The gene calls are TRBV6-1 and TRBJ2-5; no reliable D call. Germline assignment: CDR1 MNHNS and CDR2 SASEGT. CDR3 length: 16 residues. V lost 6 bases and J 1 base, leaving 18 bases between the germline ends. Here the CDR3 DNA reads TGTGCCAGCAGCGCTATTCTGGGTTCGGTCCAAGAGACCCAGTACTTC. Protein sequence: CASSAILGSVQETQYF.

As for this clonotype: This could be a read error, since a much larger clone is one nucleotide away. J is TRBJ1-4 and V is TRBV15; D ambiguous. V lost 1 base and J 5 bases, leaving 8 bases between the germline ends. Looked up from germline, CDR1 is LNHNV and CDR2 is YYDKDF (reference sequence). The CDR3 contains 14 residues. The CDR3 loop is CATSRGPENEKLFF. CDR3 coding DNA: TGTGCCACCAGCAGAGGTCCGGAGAATGAAAAACTGTTTTTT.

The chain uses TRBV9 and TRBJ2-3; 10 bases agree with TRBD2. Looked up from germline, CDR1 is SGDLS and CDR2 is YYNGEE. The junction had 8 bases not matched to a gene; V was cut back by 4 bases and J by 3 bases. This CDR3 spans 16 amino acids. CDR3 protein: CASSPLASGRTDTQYF. The CDR3 DNA follows: TGTGCCAGCAGCCCCTTGGCTAGCGGGAGAACAGATACGCAGTATTTT. The variable domain in full, with the rest retrieved from reference TRBV9 and TRBJ2-3, is DSGVTQTPKHLITATGQRVTLRCSPRSGDLSVYWYQQSLDQGLQFLIQYYNGEERAKGNILERFSAQQFPDLHSELNLSSLELGDSALYFCASSPLASGRTDTQYFGPGTRLTVL.

This clonotype was detected a few times. The V gene is TRBV11-3, the J gene TRBJ2-7; D might be TRBD1 or TRBD2, each matching 5 bases. V was cut by 4 bases and J by 6 bases, with 16 bases left in between. Germline lookup yields CDR1 SGHNT and CDR2 YENEEA. The length of the CDR3 is 14 residues. CDR3 sequence (DNA): TGTGCCAGCAGCTCGTCACCGGGGCCGACCGAGCAGTACTTC. Protein sequence: CASSSSPGPTEQYF.

This clonotype has only a few counts. The DNA of the CDR3 is TGTGCCAGCAGTTTTTTTGCAACTAATGAAAAACTGTTTTTT. Protein sequence: CASSFFATNEKLFF. This sequence joins TRBV28 and TRBJ1-4; D not certain. The CDR3 has 14 amino acids. The ends were cut back, 3 bases at V and 0 bases at J, with 5 bases in the middle. Germline V gives CDR1 MDHEN, CDR2 SYDVKM. The whole variable domain, remainder taken from reference TRBV28 and TRBJ1-4, is DVKVTQSSRYLVKRTGEKVFLECVQDMDHENMFWYRQDPGLGLRLIYFSYDVKMKEKGDIPEGYSVSREKKERFSLILESASTNQTSMYLCASSFFATNEKLFFGSGTQLSVL.

There are a few counts of this clonotype. The chain uses TRBV28 and TRBJ1-2; 10 nucleotides agree with TRBD1. CDR3 size: 17 residues. Unmatched junction bases numbered 9, after V lost 5 bases and J lost 0 bases. CDR1 is MDHEN and CDR2 is SYDVKM in the germline V gene. The CDR3 here is CASSHRDRGISNYGYTF. As DNA, the CDR3 is TGTGCCAGCAGTCACCGGGACAGGGGAATTTCTAACTATGGCTACACCTTC.

The sample holds many counts of this clonotype. The chain links TRBV30 to TRBJ1-5; maybe TRBD1 (5 bases). CDR3 length: 13 amino acids. Germline V CDR1 and CDR2: GTSNPN, SVGIG (reference sequence). V dropped 0 bases and J dropped 6 bases, with 9 bases sitting between them. The chain's CDR3 is CAWSVGGGQPQHF. Written as DNA, the CDR3 is TGTGCCTGGAGTGTGGGGGGGGGTCAGCCCCAGCATTTT.

Ten or more counts support this clonotype. The chain joins TRBV5-1 to TRBJ2-7; D gene unclear. The CDR3 spans 13 residues. Germline V gene sequence: CDR1 SGHRS, CDR2 YFSETQ. Between the trimmed V and J ends, which lost 4 bases and 4 bases, there was a span of 12 bases. The CDR3 DNA sequence: TGCGCCAGCAGCCCCTCCGGCGGTTACGAGCAGTACTTC. Encoded protein: CASSPSGGYEQYF.

CDR3: CASSPAGTSGWNEQFF. CDR3 DNA sequence: TGTGCCAGTAGTCCCGCCGGGACTAGCGGTTGGAATGAGCAGTTCTTC. The genes are TRBV19 and TRBJ2-1; 11 nucleotides line up with TRBD2. This CDR3 is 16 amino acids long. V shed 5 bases and J 7 bases; nucleotides not matched to a gene: 10. Germline V gene lookup returns CDR1 LNHDA and CDR2 SQIVND (reference sequence).

This clonotype was counted only a few times. CDR3 in DNA: TGTGCCAGCAGCCGACCGACAACAGGGTACTCTGGAAACACCATATATTTT. Translating gives CASSRPTTGYSGNTIYF. V is TRBV7-9 and J is TRBJ1-3; D is perhaps TRBD1 (6 bases). This CDR3 has 17 amino acids. Germline loops: CDR1 SEHNR, CDR2 FQNEAQ (reference sequence). Trimming removed 5 bases from V and 0 bases from J, with 17 bases in between.

Comment on this clonotype: It may be a read error: a sequence one base away is much more abundant. The rearrangement links TRBV20-1 to TRBJ2-3; 11 bases map to TRBD2. The CDR3 spans 14 residues. Looked up from germline, CDR1 is DFQATT and CDR2 is SNEGSKA (reference sequence). Losses at the gene ends were 6 bases for V and 5 bases for J; bases not matched to a gene: 7. The CDR3 region has the DNA TGCAGTGCCATAGCGGGAGGGGCAGGAGATACGCAGTATTTT. It is translated as CSAIAGGAGDTQYF.

This clonotype was seen at least ten times. The chain links TRBV12-5 to TRBJ1-1, with a possible D match to TRBD1 (5 bases). Trimming shortened V by 7 bases and J by 8 bases, and 17 bases separated the two germline ends. Looked up from germline, CDR1 is LGHNT and CDR2 is FRNRAP. The CDR3 is 13 amino acids. The CDR3 is CASAPAGDPEAFF. CDR3 nucleotide sequence: TGTGCTAGTGCTCCCGCGGGGGACCCCGAAGCTTTCTTT.

J is TRBJ2-1 and V is TRBV10-3; D not certain. V lost 2 bases, J lost 8 bases, and 10 bases lay in between. The germline V gene has CDR1 ENHRY and CDR2 SYGVKD. This CDR3 has 13 residues. The CDR3 nucleotides read TGTGCCATCAGTGAGAAGAGTTTCGATGAGCAGTTCTTC. This translates into CAISEKSFDEQFF.

This clonotype has more than one count but fewer than ten. This sequence joins TRBV7-9 and TRBJ1-4; unclear D gene. There are 14 residues in the CDR3. V was cut by 4 bases and J by 5 bases, with 11 bases left in between. Germline lookup yields CDR1 SEHNR and CDR2 FQNEAQ (reference sequence). The CDR3: CASSSTALNEKLFF. The CDR3 region has the DNA TGTGCCAGCAGCTCAACGGCACTAAATGAAAAACTGTTTTTT.

The rearrangement uses TRBV19 and TRBJ2-1; tentatively, D is TRBD1 or TRBD2 (5 bases each). The ends were cut back, 1 base at V and 10 bases at J, with 20 bases in the middle. Germline V CDR1 and CDR2: LNHDA, SQIVND (reference sequence). CDR3 length equals 16 residues. CDR3 sequence (DNA): TGTGCCAGTAGTATAGCCTCCGGGATAAAATGGACAGAGCAGTTCTTC. Translation: CASSIASGIKWTEQFF.

The J gene is TRBJ2-3, the V gene TRBV5-6, with D hard to call. The germline gives CDR1 SGHDT, CDR2 YYEEEE. V lost 4 bases and J 4 bases, leaving 13 bases between the germline ends. The CDR3 extends over 14 amino acids. CDR3 in amino acids: CASSPLEDPDTQYF. The CDR3 DNA is TGTGCCAGCAGCCCGCTAGAGGACCCAGATACGCAGTATTTT.

The V call is TRBV29-1, the J call TRBJ2-1, with D hard to call. Germline-derived CDR1 and CDR2 are SQVTM and ANQGSEA. CDR3 length equals 14 residues. The V end was cut by 7 bases, the J end by 3 bases, with 16 bases between. The DNA for the CDR3 is TGCAGCGCCCAAGTACAGCCAAACTACAATGAGCAGTTCTTC. This gives the protein CSAQVQPNYNEQFF.

This clonotype was recorded many times. This chain uses TRBV29-1 with TRBJ2-7, with 12 bases matching TRBD2. Trimming at V came to 1 base and at J to 3 bases, leaving 1 base not matched to a gene. In germline, CDR1 is SQVTM, CDR2 ANQGSEA. This CDR3 comprises 14 residues. The CDR3 coding sequence is TGCAGCGTTGAAGGACTAGCGGGAGACTACGAGCAGTACTTC. Amino acids: CSVEGLAGDYEQYF.

This clonotype turned up a few times. The rearrangement uses TRBV4-1 and TRBJ1-4, with D unclear. The germline V gene encodes CDR1 MGHRA and CDR2 YSYEKL. Deletions cut 0 bases from V and 4 bases from J, with 12 bases between. The CDR3 is made up of 16 amino acids. The CDR3 spells CASSQDQARFNEKLFF. The CDR3 nucleotides are TGCGCCAGCAGCCAAGATCAGGCGCGTTTTAATGAAAAACTGTTTTTT.

With regard to this clonotype: The junction departs from the called germline gene at one end, perhaps through a read error. The V and J genes are TRBV20-1 and TRBJ2-1, with TRBD1 matching 11 bases. This CDR3 comprises 13 residues. Germline loops: CDR1 DFQATT, CDR2 SNEGSKA (reference sequence). The CDR3 nucleotides are TGCGGTGCCCGGGACAGGGGGTATGGTGAGCAGTTCTTC. It specifies CGARDRGYGEQFF.

Turning to this clonotype: Being one base from a much bigger clone, this may be a read error. V is TRBV5-1 and J is TRBJ2-1; 8 bases are shared with TRBD2. The CDR3 length is 16 residues. The germline V gene has CDR1 SGHRS and CDR2 YFSETQ. CDR3 amino acids: CSSSTGGTSSYNEQFF. The CDR3 coding sequence is TGCTCCAGCAGCACCGGGGGGACTAGCTCCTACAATGAGCAGTTCTTC.

The V gene is TRBV11-3, the J gene TRBJ1-2; D is possibly TRBD1 (5 bases). Trimming removed 5 bases from V and 4 bases from J, with 14 bases in between. This CDR3 is 14 amino acids long. CDR1 SGHNT and CDR2 YENEEA come from the germline V gene. In nucleotides, the CDR3 is TGTGCCAGCAGCCTCGTGGGGGACTTCTATGGCTACACCTTC. It specifies CASSLVGDFYGYTF.